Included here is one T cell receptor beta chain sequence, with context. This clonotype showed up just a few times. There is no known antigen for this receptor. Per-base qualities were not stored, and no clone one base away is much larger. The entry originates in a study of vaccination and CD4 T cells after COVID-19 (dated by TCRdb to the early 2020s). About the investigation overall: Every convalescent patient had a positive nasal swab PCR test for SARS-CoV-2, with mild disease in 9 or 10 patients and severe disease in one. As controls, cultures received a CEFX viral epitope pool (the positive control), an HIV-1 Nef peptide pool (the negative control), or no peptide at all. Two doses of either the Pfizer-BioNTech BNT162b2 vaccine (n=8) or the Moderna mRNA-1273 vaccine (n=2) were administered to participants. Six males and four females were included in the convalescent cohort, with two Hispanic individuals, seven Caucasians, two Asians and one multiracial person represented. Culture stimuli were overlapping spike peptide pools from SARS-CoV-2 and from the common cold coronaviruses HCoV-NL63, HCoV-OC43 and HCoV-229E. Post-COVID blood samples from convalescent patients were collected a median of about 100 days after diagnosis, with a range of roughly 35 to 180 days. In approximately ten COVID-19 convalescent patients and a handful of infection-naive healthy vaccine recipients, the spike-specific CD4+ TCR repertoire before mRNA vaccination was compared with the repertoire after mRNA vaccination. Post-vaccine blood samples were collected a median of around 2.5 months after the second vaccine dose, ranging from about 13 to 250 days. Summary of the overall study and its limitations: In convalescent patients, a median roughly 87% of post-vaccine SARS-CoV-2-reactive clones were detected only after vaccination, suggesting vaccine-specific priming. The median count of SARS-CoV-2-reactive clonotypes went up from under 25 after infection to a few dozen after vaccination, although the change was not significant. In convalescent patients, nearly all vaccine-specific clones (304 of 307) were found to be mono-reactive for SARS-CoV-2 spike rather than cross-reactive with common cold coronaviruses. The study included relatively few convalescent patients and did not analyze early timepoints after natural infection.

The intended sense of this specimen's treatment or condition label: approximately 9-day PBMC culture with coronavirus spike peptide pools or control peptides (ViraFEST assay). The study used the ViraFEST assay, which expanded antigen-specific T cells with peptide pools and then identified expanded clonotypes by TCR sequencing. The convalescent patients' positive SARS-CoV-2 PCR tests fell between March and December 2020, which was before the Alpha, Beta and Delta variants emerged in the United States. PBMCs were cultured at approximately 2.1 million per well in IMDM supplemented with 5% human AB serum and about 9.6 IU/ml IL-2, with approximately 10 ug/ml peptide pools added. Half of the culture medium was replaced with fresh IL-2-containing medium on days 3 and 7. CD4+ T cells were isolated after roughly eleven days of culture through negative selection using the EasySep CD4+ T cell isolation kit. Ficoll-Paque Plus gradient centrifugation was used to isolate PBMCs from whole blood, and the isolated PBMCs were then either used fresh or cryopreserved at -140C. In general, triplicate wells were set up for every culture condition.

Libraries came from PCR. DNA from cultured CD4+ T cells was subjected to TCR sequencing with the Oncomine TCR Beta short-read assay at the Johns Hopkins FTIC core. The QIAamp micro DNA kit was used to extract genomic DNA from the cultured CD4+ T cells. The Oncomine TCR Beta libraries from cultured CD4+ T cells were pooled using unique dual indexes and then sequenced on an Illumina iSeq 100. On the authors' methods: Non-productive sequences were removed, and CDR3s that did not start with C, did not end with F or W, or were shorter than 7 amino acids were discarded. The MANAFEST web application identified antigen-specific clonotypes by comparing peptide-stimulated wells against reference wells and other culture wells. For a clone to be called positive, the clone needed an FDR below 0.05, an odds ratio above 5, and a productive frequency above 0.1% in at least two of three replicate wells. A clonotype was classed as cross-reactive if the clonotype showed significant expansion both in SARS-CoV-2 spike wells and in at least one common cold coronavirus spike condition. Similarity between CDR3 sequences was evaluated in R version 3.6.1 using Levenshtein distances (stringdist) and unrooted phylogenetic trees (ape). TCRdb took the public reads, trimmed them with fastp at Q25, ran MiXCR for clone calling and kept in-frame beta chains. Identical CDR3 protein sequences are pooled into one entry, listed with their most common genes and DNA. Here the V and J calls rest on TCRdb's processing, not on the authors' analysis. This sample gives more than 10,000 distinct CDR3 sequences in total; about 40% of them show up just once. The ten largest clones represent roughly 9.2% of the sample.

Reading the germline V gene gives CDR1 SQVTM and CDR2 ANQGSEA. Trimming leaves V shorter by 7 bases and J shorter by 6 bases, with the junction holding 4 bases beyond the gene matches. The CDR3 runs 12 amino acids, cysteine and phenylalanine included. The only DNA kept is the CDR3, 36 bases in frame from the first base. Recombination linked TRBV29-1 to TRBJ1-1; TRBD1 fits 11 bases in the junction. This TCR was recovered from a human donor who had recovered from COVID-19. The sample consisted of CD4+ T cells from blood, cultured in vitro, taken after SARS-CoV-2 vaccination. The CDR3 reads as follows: CSAWDRGSEAFF. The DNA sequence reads TGCAGCGCCTGGGACAGGGGGTCTGAAGCTTTCTTT. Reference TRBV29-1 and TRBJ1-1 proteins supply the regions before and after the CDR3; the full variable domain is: SAVISQKPSRDICQRGTSLTIQCQVDSQVTMMFWYRQQPGQSLTLIATANQGSEATYESGFVIDKFPISRPNLTFSTLTVSNMSPEDSSIYLCSAWDRGSEAFFGQGTRLTVV.